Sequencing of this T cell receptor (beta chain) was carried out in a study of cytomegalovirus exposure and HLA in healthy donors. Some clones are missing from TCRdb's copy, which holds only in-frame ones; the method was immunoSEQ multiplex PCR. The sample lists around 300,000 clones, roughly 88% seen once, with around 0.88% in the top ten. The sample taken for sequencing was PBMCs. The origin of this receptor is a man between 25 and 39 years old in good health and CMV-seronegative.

The CDR3 region is CSVEGGMSYEQYF. For the CDR3, the DNA is TGCAGCGTCGAGGGGGGGATGTCCTACGAGCAGTACTTC. The rearrangement uses TRBV29-1 and TRBJ2-7; a possible D gene is TRBD2 (7 bases). V lost 6 bases and J lost 1, with 13 bases in between. This CDR3 is 13 amino acids long. Germline-derived CDR1 and CDR2 are SQVTM and ANQGSEA.